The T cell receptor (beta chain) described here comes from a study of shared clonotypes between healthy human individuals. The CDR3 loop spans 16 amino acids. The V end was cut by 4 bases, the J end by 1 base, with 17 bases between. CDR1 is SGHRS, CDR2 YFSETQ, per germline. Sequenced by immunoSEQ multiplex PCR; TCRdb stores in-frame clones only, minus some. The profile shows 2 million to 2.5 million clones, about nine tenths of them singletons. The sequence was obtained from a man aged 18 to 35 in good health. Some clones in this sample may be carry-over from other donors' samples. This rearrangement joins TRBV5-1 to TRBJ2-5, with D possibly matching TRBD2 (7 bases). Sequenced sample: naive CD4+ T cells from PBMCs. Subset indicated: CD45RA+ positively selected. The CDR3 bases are TGCGCCAGCAGCGGGGGGGGCGGCAATTCCCAAGAGACCCAGTACTTC. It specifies CASSGGGGNSQETQYF.